These 24 T cell receptor beta chains originate from one sample sequenced in a study of control samples from healthy donors and cancer patients. Using immunoSEQ multiplex PCR, the repertoire was profiled, and TCRdb retains in-frame clones only, with some absent. The sample shows roughly 90,000 clones, 70% to 90% of them seen only once. The sample was PBMCs. Receptor source: a woman aged 50 to 60 with colorectal cancer.

The genes are TRBV6-2 or TRBV6-3 and TRBJ2-2, with 9 nucleotides matching TRBD2. Trimming at V came to 6 bases and at J to 7 bases, leaving 12 bases not matched to a gene. There are 16 residues in the CDR3. The germline V gene has CDR1 MNHEY and CDR2 SVGEGT. The CDR3 loop reads CASSSSGGSGGGELFF. In DNA form, the CDR3 reads TGTGCCAGCAGCTCCAGCGGGGGGAGTGGAGGCGGGGAGCTGTTTTTT.

This clone was detected once. This chain uses TRBV4-2 with TRBJ1-2; D unclear. The CDR3 runs to 15 residues. V was trimmed by 0 bases and J by 3 bases, leaving 11 bases between them. The germline gives CDR1 LGHNA, CDR2 YNFKEQ. In DNA form, the CDR3 reads TGTGCCAGCAGCCAAGAAACGGGCAGGCACTATGGCTACACCTTC. Protein product: CASSQETGRHYGYTF.

The chain recombines TRBV5-6 with TRBJ2-2; 7 bases are a match to TRBD1. Germline CDR1 is SGHDT and CDR2 is YYEEEE. This CDR3 contains 14 residues. Germline trimming cut 2 bases from V and 4 bases from J; bases unmatched to any gene: 2. CDR3 sequence: CASSLQGSTGELFF. CDR3 bases: TGTGCCAGCAGCTTACAGGGGAGCACCGGGGAGCTGTTTTTT.

The gene calls are TRBV3-1 (or the pseudogene TRBV3-2) and TRBJ2-5, with 14 bases that match TRBD2. After removal of 4 bases from V and 2 bases from J, the junction contained 3 bases not matched to a gene. Germline loops: CDR1 LGHDT, CDR2 YNNKEL (reference sequence). The CDR3 is made up of 16 amino acids. CDR3 residues: CASSRRLAGGQETQYF. Written as DNA, the CDR3 is TGTGCCAGCAGCCGTCGACTAGCGGGGGGGCAAGAGACCCAGTACTTC.

This clone was counted a single time. The CDR3 loop reads CASERTEAFF. CDR3 DNA: TGTGCCTCCGAGAGGACTGAAGCTTTCTTT. V is TRBV30 and J is TRBJ1-1; no clear D. Trimming left V 7 bases short and J 5 bases short, with 8 bases between. CDR1 is GTSNPN and CDR2 is SVGIG in the germline V gene (reference sequence). This CDR3 spans 10 amino acids.

The chain links TRBV7-8 to TRBJ2-3, with a tentative D call TRBD1 (5 bases). This CDR3 is 14 amino acids long. Trimming stripped 5 bases from V and 6 bases from J, with 15 bases between. Germline CDR1 reads SGHVS; CDR2 reads FQNEAQ. CDR3 nucleotides: TGTGCCAGCAGCCCCCAATTTGGGGCGGATACGCAGTATTTT. Its protein product is CASSPQFGADTQYF.

The gene calls are TRBV7-8 and TRBJ2-3, with 13 positions matching TRBD2. This CDR3 is 15 amino acids long. Trimming removed 7 bases from V and 7 bases from J; junction bases left unmatched: 8. Per the germline V gene, CDR1 is SGHVS and CDR2 is FQNEAQ. This chain's CDR3 is CASIVAGTSGNTQYF. As DNA, the CDR3 is TGTGCCAGCATCGTCGCCGGGACTAGCGGGAATACGCAGTATTTT. Using reference TRBV7-8 and TRBJ2-3 for the parts outside the CDR3, the full variable domain is GAGVSQSPRYKVAKRGQDVALRCDPISGHVSLFWYQQALGQGPEFLTYFQNEAQLDKSGLPSDRFFAERPEGSVSTLKIQRTQQEDSAVYLCASIVAGTSGNTQYFGPGTRLTVL.

CDR3 DNA sequence: TGTGCCAGCAGCGTCAGCGGGGGGCCAGGTAATGAGCAGTTCTTC. Amino acids: CASSVSGGPGNEQFF. This rearrangement joins TRBV9 to TRBJ2-1; 9 bases map to TRBD2. With V trimmed by 2 bases and J by 7 bases, 7 bases remained unmatched. Germline-derived CDR1 and CDR2 are SGDLS and YYNGEE. This CDR3 is 15 amino acids long. Drawing the rest from reference TRBV9 and TRBJ2-1, the complete variable domain is DSGVTQTPKHLITATGQRVTLRCSPRSGDLSVYWYQQSLDQGLQFLIQYYNGEERAKGNILERFSAQQFPDLHSELNLSSLELGDSALYFCASSVSGGPGNEQFFGPGTRLTVL.

The genes are TRBV7-2 and TRBJ1-6; D unclear. The CDR3 length is 18 residues. Per germline, CDR1 SGHTA and CDR2 FQGNSA. Trimming left V 2 bases short and J 0 bases short, with 14 bases between. CDR3 nucleotide sequence: TGTGCCAGCAGCTTACTCCCTGGTTCGGGCTCCTATAATTCACCCCTCCACTTT. As protein: CASSLLPGSGSYNSPLHF.

V is TRBV18 and J is TRBJ1-2, with a weak D call TRBD1 (5 bases). The CDR3 covers 13 residues. The germline V and J ends were trimmed by 4 bases and 1 base, with 7 bases remaining between them. Germline CDR1 KGHSH, CDR2 LQKENI. CDR3 residues: CASSLQDNYGYTF. The CDR3 DNA reads as TGTGCCAGCTCACTACAGGATAACTATGGCTACACCTTC.

This clone turned up a few times. This chain links TRBV19 with TRBJ1-2; TRBD1 might be the D (6 bases). The CDR3 is made up of 12 amino acids. Germline V gene data show CDR1 as LNHDA and CDR2 as SQIVND (reference sequence). The V end lost 6 bases, the J end lost 7 bases, and 12 bases lay between the germline ends. The CDR3 DNA follows: TGTGCCAGTAGCCGGGGGCAGGGTGGCTACACCTTC. Its translation: CASSRGQGGYTF.

V gene TRBV10-3 combines with J gene TRBJ2-6; D is unresolved. V lost 8 bases, J lost 4 bases, and 3 bases lay in between. This CDR3 spans 11 amino acids. Germline V gene lookup returns CDR1 ENHRY and CDR2 SYGVKD. CDR3 DNA: TGTGCCATCGAGGGGGCCAACGTCCTGACTTTC. The encoded protein is CAIEGANVLTF.

This CDR3 is CASSQAASGTGELFF. CDR3 nucleotide sequence: TGCGCCAGCAGCCAAGCTGCTAGCGGCACCGGGGAGCTGTTTTTT. The V and J genes are TRBV4-3 and TRBJ2-2; 7 bases align to TRBD2. With V trimmed by 1 base and J by 4 bases, 3 bases remained unmatched. Germline V lookup: CDR1 LGHNA, CDR2 YSLEER. This CDR3 contains 15 residues.

The chain uses TRBV5-1 and TRBJ1-2; 7 bases map to TRBD1. Germline CDR1 is SGHRS and CDR2 is YFSETQ. CDR3 length: 14 residues. V trimming: 1 base; J trimming: 5 bases; junction bases outside the gene matches: 5. The CDR3 nucleotides read TGCGCCAGCAGCTTGTCAGGGGGGAGTTATGGCTACACCTTC. Amino acid sequence: CASSLSGGSYGYTF.

The V and J genes are TRBV10-3 and TRBJ1-2; 7 positions agree with TRBD1. V lost 6 bases and J lost 4; bases outside the gene matches: 11. CDR1 is ENHRY and CDR2 is SYGVKD in the germline V gene. The CDR3 spans 15 residues. CDR3 DNA: TGTGCCATCAGGGAGGTCACAGGGGTTGGCTATGGCTACACCTTC. This codes for CAIREVTGVGYGYTF.

V gene TRBV6-5 combines with J gene TRBJ1-3; D might be TRBD1 (6 bases). Trimming shortened V by 8 bases and J by 0 bases, and 14 bases separated the two germline ends. The CDR3 runs to 15 residues. CDR1 MNHEY and CDR2 SVGAGI come from the germline V gene. Here the CDR3 reads CASLGTLGSGNTIYF. The CDR3 nucleotides are TGTGCCAGCCTTGGGACACTCGGCTCTGGAAACACCATATATTTT.

This clone was seen a few times. The CDR3 DNA reads TGTGCCAGCAGCTTAGGGGACAGTTTTCTTTCACCCCTCCACTTT. Its translation: CASSLGDSFLSPLHF. The gene calls are TRBV7-2 and TRBJ1-6, with 7 bases lining up with TRBD1. This CDR3 has 15 amino acids. CDR1 is SGHTA, CDR2 FQGNSA, per germline. The J segment lost 9 bases and the V segment lost 1 base, leaving 6 bases of the junction unmatched.

The J gene is TRBJ2-2, the V gene TRBV4-1; no clear D gene. The CDR3 totals 14 residues. CDR1 MGHRA and CDR2 YSYEKL come from the germline V gene. Trimming pared 7 bases from V and 4 bases from J, leaving 13 bases between. The CDR3: CASTPTRFTGELFF. The CDR3 coding sequence is TGCGCCAGCACCCCCACACGGTTCACCGGGGAGCTGTTTTTT.

This rearrangement joins TRBV29-1 to TRBJ1-1, with unresolved D. V was trimmed by 6 bases and J by 1 base, leaving 12 bases between them. This CDR3 contains 13 residues. Germline V gene lookup returns CDR1 SQVTM and CDR2 ANQGSEA. The CDR3 reads CSVTRAQNTEAFF. The CDR3 region has the DNA TGCAGCGTGACCCGGGCCCAGAACACTGAAGCTTTCTTT. Complete variable domain (other parts from reference TRBV29-1 and TRBJ1-1): SAVISQKPSRDICQRGTSLTIQCQVDSQVTMMFWYRQQPGQSLTLIATANQGSEATYESGFVIDKFPISRPNLTFSTLTVSNMSPEDSSIYLCSVTRAQNTEAFFGQGTRLTVV.

A note on this clone: At the DNA level, this CDR3 is encoded by other sequences in the same sample as well. The J gene is TRBJ2-1, the V gene TRBV4-3, with D hard to call. The CDR3 has 16 residues. CDR1 is LGHNA, CDR2 YSLEER, per germline. V dropped 1 base and J dropped 0 bases, with 10 bases sitting between them. The chain's CDR3 is CASSQAPVGSYNEQFF. In nucleotides, the CDR3 is TGCGCCAGCAGCCAAGCTCCGGTTGGCTCCTACAATGAGCAGTTCTTC.

This sequence joins TRBV5-4 and TRBJ2-1, with 11 bases matching TRBD2. The germline V gene encodes CDR1 SGHNT and CDR2 YYREEE (reference sequence). This CDR3 contains 16 residues. Losses at the gene ends were 4 bases for V and 1 base for J; bases not matched to a gene: 4. In DNA, the CDR3 is TGTGCCAGCAGCACGGGACTAGCGGTATCCTACAATGAGCAGTTCTTC. Protein: CASSTGLAVSYNEQFF.

The V call is TRBV2, the J call TRBJ2-5; 8 nucleotides align to TRBD1. CDR1 is SNHLY, CDR2 FYNNEI, per germline. The V segment lost 7 bases and the J segment 5 bases; nucleotides outside the gene matches: 18. The CDR3 runs to 17 residues. CDR3: CASTRGVQGGLVETQYF. The CDR3 bases are TGTGCCAGCACCCGGGGAGTACAGGGGGGATTGGTGGAGACCCAGTACTTC.

V and J are TRBV4-2 and TRBJ1-4; 7 bases agree with TRBD1. J gave up 5 bases and V 0 bases, and 3 bases lay outside the gene matches. Germline-derived CDR1 and CDR2 are LGHNA and YNFKEQ. The CDR3 runs to 15 residues. The CDR3 nucleotides are TGTGCCAGCAGCCAAGAGTCGACAGGGAATGAAAAACTGTTTTTT. Translation gives CASSQESTGNEKLFF.

The chain carries TRBV9 and TRBJ1-1; D is uncertain. The CDR3 runs to 13 residues. Germline V gene lookup returns CDR1 SGDLS and CDR2 YYNGEE. V lost 0 bases, J lost 1 base, and 4 bases lay in between. The CDR3 sequence: CASSVGPNTEAFF. The CDR3 coding sequence is TGTGCCAGCAGCGTAGGTCCGAACACTGAAGCTTTCTTT.